The 14 T cell receptor beta chains listed next were all sequenced from one sample in a study of T cell repertoires in cytomegalovirus infection. TCRdb recomputed calls from the reads with MiXCR, one row per CDR3 protein. In the table there are about 830,000 distinct CDR3 sequences, 30% to 35% of which are singletons. These receptors' targets are unknown. The material sequenced was cultured CD8+ T cells from PBMCs, taken from culture after CMV antigen stimulation. The source is a human donor in good health (CMV status not recorded). Some clones in this sample may be carry-over from other donors' samples.

The chain carries TRBV6-1 and TRBJ1-1; maybe TRBD1 (5 bases). The CDR3 spans 12 residues. Germline V CDR1 and CDR2: MNHNS, SASEGT. V shed 7 bases and J shed 13 bases, with 19 bases lying between them. CDR3: CASISPGQGDFF. The CDR3 nucleotides are TGTGCCAGCATCTCACCGGGGCAGGGTGATTTCTTT.

The genes are TRBV5-4 and TRBJ2-1; TRBD2 aligns across 7 bases. CDR3 length: 16 residues. Unmatched junction bases numbered 5, after V lost 2 bases and J lost 0 bases. Germline CDR1 SGHNT, CDR2 YYREEE (reference sequence). DNA of the CDR3: TGTGCCAGCAGCTTAGGCGGGGGAGACTCCTACAATGAGCAGTTCTTC. The encoded protein is CASSLGGGDSYNEQFF.

In this sample, this clonotype turned up a few times. V gene TRBV6-2 or TRBV6-3 combines with J gene TRBJ2-7; D unclear. The CDR3 sequence is 14 residues long. The V and J ends lost 5 bases and 3 bases respectively, with 14 bases between them. CDR1 MNHEY and CDR2 SVGEGT come from the germline V gene. The CDR3 here is CASSTRAGGYEQYV. CDR3 in DNA: TGTGCCAGCAGTACCCGGGCTGGCGGCTACGAGCAGTACGTC.

This chain joins TRBV6-6 and TRBJ2-3; D is possibly TRBD2 (6 bases). The CDR3 loop spans 15 amino acids. The V end was cut by 7 bases, the J end by 0 bases, with 14 bases between. In germline, CDR1 is MNHNY, CDR2 SVGAGI (reference sequence). CDR3 amino acids: CASTNPRGSTDTQYF. The CDR3 DNA sequence: TGTGCCAGCACCAACCCTCGGGGGAGCACAGATACGCAGTATTTT.

This chain connects TRBV2 to TRBJ1-2; D is unclear. In germline, CDR1 is SNHLY, CDR2 FYNNEI. Trimming took off 4 bases at V and 5 bases at J, with 5 bases between the two ends. The CDR3 is 11 residues long. The CDR3 loop is CASSVLYGYTF. The CDR3 nucleotides read TGTGCCAGCAGTGTCTTGTATGGCTACACCTTC.

This clonotype was picked up a small number of times. The genes are TRBV7-6 and TRBJ2-1, with D perhaps matching TRBD1 (5 bases). This CDR3 has 15 amino acids. The V end lost 1 base, the J end lost 4 bases, and 11 bases lay between the germline ends. The germline gives CDR1 SGHVS, CDR2 FNYEAQ. For the CDR3, the DNA is TGTGCCAGCAGCTTAGATCAGGGTAGATACAATGAGCAGTTCTTC. It codes for CASSLDQGRYNEQFF.

The table lists this clonotype with a count of one. The chain links TRBV27 to TRBJ2-7, with 11 bases that match TRBD2. From germline, CDR1 is MNHEY and CDR2 SMNVEV (reference sequence). Trimming at V came to 4 bases and at J to 6 bases, leaving 8 bases not matched to a gene. The CDR3 has 15 amino acids. The CDR3 region is CASSSSLAGVGEQYF. CDR3 nucleotides: TGTGCCAGCAGTTCCTCACTAGCGGGGGTCGGCGAGCAGTACTTC.

This clonotype was observed many times. This sequence joins TRBV12-3 or TRBV12-4 and TRBJ1-1; D gene ambiguous. V was trimmed by 8 bases and J by 3 bases, leaving 16 bases between them. The CDR3 has 14 amino acids. CDR3 coding DNA: TGTGCCAGCTTTTCCGTGGGTAAGCACACTGAAGCTTTCTTT. Encoded protein: CASFSVGKHTEAFF.

This chain connects TRBV13 to TRBJ1-1; TRBD1 is a possible D gene (6 bases). The germline V and J ends were trimmed by 2 bases and 7 bases, with 14 bases remaining between them. This CDR3 has 14 residues. Looked up from germline, CDR1 is PRHDT and CDR2 is FYEKMQ (reference sequence). The CDR3 nucleotides read TGTGCCAGCAGCTTAAGCCTCAGGGGAAGTGAAGCTTTCTTT. It codes for CASSLSLRGSEAFF.

The chain uses TRBV11-1 and TRBJ2-2; a weak D match, TRBD2 (6 bases). Germline V gene lookup returns CDR1 SGHAT and CDR2 FQDESV (reference sequence). This CDR3 has 16 amino acids. V was pared by 3 bases and J by 2 bases, with 13 bases between. This CDR3 is CASSFGQGLNTGELFF. The CDR3 coding sequence is TGTGCCAGCAGCTTCGGGCAGGGACTTAACACCGGGGAGCTGTTTTTT.

A few counts support this clonotype. The CDR3 DNA reads TGTGCCAGCAGCCAAGAACAGGGGCGTATCACTGAAGCTTTCTTT. This gives the protein CASSQEQGRITEAFF. The chain uses TRBV28 and TRBJ1-1, with TRBD1 identical over 7 bases. Trimming took 6 bases from V and 4 from J; bases not matched to a gene: 11. Per the germline V gene, CDR1 is MDHEN and CDR2 is SYDVKM. This CDR3 is built from 15 residues. The full variable domain, rest sourced from reference TRBV28 and TRBJ1-1, is DVKVTQSSRYLVKRTGEKVFLECVQDMDHENMFWYRQDPGLGLRLIYFSYDVKMKEKGDIPEGYSVSREKKERFSLILESASTNQTSMYLCASSQEQGRITEAFFGQGTRLTVV.

This chain joins TRBV28 and TRBJ1-5; TRBD1 aligns across 7 bases. CDR3 length: 16 amino acids. Germline values: CDR1 MDHEN, CDR2 SYDVKM. The V and J ends lost 5 bases and 2 bases, in that order; junction bases with no gene match: 9. DNA of the CDR3: TGTGCCAGCAGTCCTCTGGACAGGTGGGGCAATCAGCCCCAGCATTTT. This codes for CASSPLDRWGNQPQHF.

This clonotype was observed a handful of times. CDR3 in amino acids: CASSSRDRGNEQFF. The CDR3 DNA is TGTGCCAGCAGTTCCCGGGACAGGGGCAATGAGCAGTTCTTC. The chain carries TRBV7-9 and TRBJ2-1; 10 bases line up with TRBD1. In germline, CDR1 is SEHNR, CDR2 FQNEAQ (reference sequence). Losses at the gene ends were 6 bases for V and 6 bases for J; bases not matched to a gene: 5. There are 14 residues in the CDR3. Filled out from reference TRBV7-9 and TRBJ2-1, the complete variable domain reads DTGVSQNPRHKITKRGQNVTFRCDPISEHNRLYWYRQTLGQGPEFLTYFQNEAQLEKSRLLSDRFSAERPKGSFSTLEIQRTEQGDSAMYLCASSSRDRGNEQFFGPGTRLTVL.

This clonotype was counted only a few times. The gene calls are TRBV27 and TRBJ2-3; TRBD1 agrees at 10 bases. V shed 7 bases, J shed 4 bases, and the junction held 14 bases outside the gene matches. The CDR3 totals 17 residues. The V gene's germline CDR1 is MNHEY and CDR2 SMNVEV (reference sequence). CDR3 sequence: CASTRGSWDRGADTQYF. CDR3 in DNA: TGTGCCAGCACCCGAGGATCATGGGACAGGGGAGCAGATACGCAGTATTTT.